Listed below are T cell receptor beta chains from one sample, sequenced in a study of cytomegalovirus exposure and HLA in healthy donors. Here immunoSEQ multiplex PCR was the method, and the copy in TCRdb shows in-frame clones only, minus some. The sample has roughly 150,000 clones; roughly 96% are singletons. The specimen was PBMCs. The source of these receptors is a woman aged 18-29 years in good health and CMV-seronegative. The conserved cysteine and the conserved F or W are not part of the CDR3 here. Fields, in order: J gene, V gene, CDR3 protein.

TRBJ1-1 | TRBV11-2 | ASSLRSGMGRMPEAF
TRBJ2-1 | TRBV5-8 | ASSFKRDEQF
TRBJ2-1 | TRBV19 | ASSRQGEQF
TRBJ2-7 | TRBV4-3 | ASSQAGQGPYEQY
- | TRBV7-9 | ASSLGEQY
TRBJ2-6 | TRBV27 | ASSPTGQGAYGANVLT
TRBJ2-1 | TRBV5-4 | ASSLGGRLDFGDEQF
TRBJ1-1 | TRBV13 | ASSPGQGVNTEAF
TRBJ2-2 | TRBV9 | ASSVSGQPNTGELF
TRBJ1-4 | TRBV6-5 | ASSYSKGRNEKLF
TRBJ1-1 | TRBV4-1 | ASSQPTGNTEAF
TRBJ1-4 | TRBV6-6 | ASRGNGGLVEKLF
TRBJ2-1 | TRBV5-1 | ASSLFYNRGDEQF
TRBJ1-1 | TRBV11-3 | ASSTGQGGGNTEAF
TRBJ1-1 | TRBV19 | ASRDSRDRGAITEAF
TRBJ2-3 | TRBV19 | ASSTLAGGQTDTQY
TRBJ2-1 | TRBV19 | ASSNVAGEVYEQF
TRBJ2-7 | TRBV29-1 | SVERGPYEQY
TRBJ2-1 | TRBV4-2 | ASSQGTSDYNEQF
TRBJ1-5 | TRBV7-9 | ASSLHGLSNQPQH
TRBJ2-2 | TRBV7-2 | ASRPGLAGGPKLF
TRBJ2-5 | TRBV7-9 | ASSLVGKRGGRETQY
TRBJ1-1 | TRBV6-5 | ASSYSTGETEAF
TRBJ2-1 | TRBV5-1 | ASSPTGTHSYNEQF
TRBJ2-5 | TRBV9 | ASSVLGAGAETQY
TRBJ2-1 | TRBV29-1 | SVEGGQGLDYNEQF
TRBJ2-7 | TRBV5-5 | ASRWTGSSYEQY
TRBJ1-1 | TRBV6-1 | ASSEYFSGVSTEAF
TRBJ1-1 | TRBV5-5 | ASSLSDTEAF
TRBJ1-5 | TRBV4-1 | ASSLSRAATGSNQPQH
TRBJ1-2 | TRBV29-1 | SAPRGENYGYT
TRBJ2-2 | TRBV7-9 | ASSLVQPNTGELF
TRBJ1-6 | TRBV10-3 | AISEGTGGRSPLH
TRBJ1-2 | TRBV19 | ASSMEGGAGGYT
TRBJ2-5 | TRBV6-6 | ASRLAGGAKETQY
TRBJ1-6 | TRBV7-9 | ASSTHGINNSPLH
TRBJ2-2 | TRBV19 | ASRTGPSIVGDTGELF
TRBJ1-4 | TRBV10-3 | AISTTGTNEKLF
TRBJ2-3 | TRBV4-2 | ASSQDRRTGLGDVRDTQY
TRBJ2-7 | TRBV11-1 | ASSPPLSEIYEQY
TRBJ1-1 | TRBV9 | ASSVAGGTPYDTEAF